The present entry profiles one T cell receptor beta chain with its context. Its antigen remains unidentified. Other nucleotide sequences in the sample specify the same CDR3. The data stem from a study of cytomegalovirus exposure and HLA in healthy donors. Study findings and constraints: Some V segments (TRBV6-2 and TRBV6-3 among them) were excluded as indistinguishable. HLA allele associations emerged for 15,000 to 20,000 TCR beta sequences in a later analysis, at 0.05 false discovery rate. Among TCR beta chains, those listed as cytomegalovirus-associated numbered about 160. Later analysis revealed greater clonal expansion in HLA-associated TCR beta chains than in equally common others.

PCR employed 60 Vbeta and 13 Jbeta primers. The assay was immunoSEQ multiplex PCR, and TCRdb's table has in-frame clones only and misses some. This table has approximately 140,000 clones, more than 70% appearing once. Unmatched junction bases numbered 5, after V lost 6 bases and J lost 4 bases. The CDR3 sequence is 15 residues long. Germline V gene lookup returns CDR1 SEHNR and CDR2 FQNEAQ (reference sequence). This chain links TRBV7-9 with TRBJ2-3; 12 positions match TRBD2. This sequence originates from a man between 35 and 55 years old in good health and CMV-seronegative. Sequenced input: PBMCs. The CDR3 region has the DNA TGTGCCAGCAGTTCCCCTAGCGGGGGGGCAGATACGCAGTATTTT. This sequence encodes CASSSPSGGADTQYF.